The rows below give T cell receptor beta chains drawn from one sample of a study of blood T cell repertoires in COVID-19. The data were produced by immunoSEQ multiplex PCR, yet TCRdb's version contains in-frame clones alone and is incomplete. The sample records roughly 160,000 clones, roughly four fifths being singletons. Material for sequencing was peripheral blood. The receptor source for this set is a woman of 80 years or more with COVID-19, enrolled during active disease. Both conserved end residues are part of each CDR3. D genes are given only for firm matches. Expanded clones get a size class; other rows say once, few or many, or leave the size out.

d_gene,v_gene,j_gene,abundance,CDR3aa,CDR3nt
.,TRBV7-9,TRBJ2-7,.,CASSLGQYEQYF,TGTGCCAGCAGCTTAGGGCAATACGAGCAGTACTTC
.,TRBV5-4,TRBJ2-1,.,CASRAGTLWINEQFF,TGTGCCAGCAGGGCCGGGACTCTCTGGATCAATGAGCAGTTCTTC
.,TRBV21-1,TRBJ1-3,once,CASSKGPVSGNTIYF,TGTGCCAGCAGCAAAGGTCCAGTCTCAGGAAACACCATATATTTT
TRBD1,TRBV29-1,TRBJ1-2,few,CSVGAGQVSDYGYTF,TGCAGCGTTGGAGCAGGACAGGTGTCAGACTATGGCTACACCTTC
.,TRBV20-1,TRBJ1-3,few,CSSWERNTIYF,TGCAGTTCTTGGGAGCGGAACACCATATATTTT
TRBD2,TRBV10-2,TRBJ2-3,few,CASSSSGGGTQYF,TGCGCCAGCAGTTCCAGCGGGGGAGGTACGCAGTATTTT
TRBD2,TRBV6-2/TRBV6-3,TRBJ2-1,once,CASSRGTSGGPYNEQFF,TGTGCCAGCAGCCGAGGGACTAGCGGGGGCCCGTACAATGAGCAGTTCTTC
.,TRBV7-2,TRBJ2-3,.,CASSPGQYTDTQYF,TGTGCCAGCAGCCCCGGACAGTACACAGATACGCAGTATTTT
TRBD2,TRBV5-1,TRBJ2-2,once,CASSRSTSGTTGELFF,TGCGCCAGCAGCCGTTCTACTAGCGGGACCACCGGGGAGCTGTTTTTT
.,TRBV19,TRBJ2-7,.,CASSSFYEQYF,TGTGCCAGTAGTTCCTTTTACGAGCAGTACTTC
TRBD1,TRBV5-1,TRBJ1-2,once,CASSLGPGQGYYGYTF,TGCGCCAGCAGCTTGGGCCCCGGACAGGGTTACTATGGCTACACCTTC
TRBD1,TRBV18,TRBJ2-7,once,CASSLIGTGMIYEQYF,TGTGCCAGCTCACTAATAGGGACAGGGATGATCTACGAGCAGTACTTC
.,TRBV3-1/TRBV3-2,TRBJ2-7,.,CASSQVLSGHRYF,TGTGCCAGCAGCCAAGTCCTCTCGGGACACAGGTACTTC
.,TRBV5-1,TRBJ1-3,once,CASSSSVSGNTIYF,TGCGCCAGCAGTTCGTCAGTCTCTGGAAACACCATATATTTT
TRBD1,TRBV6-1,TRBJ1-5,.,CASSEQQGGNQPQHF,TGTGCCAGCAGTGAGCAACAGGGGGGGAATCAGCCCCAGCATTTT
.,TRBV4-1,TRBJ2-2,.,CASKPYLVIPGELFF,TGCGCCAGCAAGCCCTATCTAGTCATCCCCGGGGAGCTGTTTTTT
TRBD1,TRBV23-1,TRBJ2-3,.,CASSQDPPGTDLTDTQYF,TGCGCCAGCAGTCAAGACCCCCCCGGGACAGATCTGACAGATACGCAGTATTTT
.,TRBV6-5,TRBJ2-7,.,CASGEERASSYEQYF,TGTGCCAGCGGAGAGGAGCGCGCGAGCTCCTACGAGCAGTACTTC
TRBD2,TRBV6-2/TRBV6-3,TRBJ2-1,.,CASSRTSIEQFF,TGTGCCAGCAGCCGGACTAGCATTGAGCAGTTCTTC
.,TRBV5-4,TRBJ2-5,.,CASSFGRETQYF,TGTGCCAGCAGCTTCGGGAGAGAGACCCAGTACTTC
.,TRBV2,TRBJ2-3,.,CASSRTVSTDTQYF,TGTGCCAGCAGCAGGACAGTGAGCACAGATACGCAGTATTTT
.,TRBV29-1,TRBJ2-3,.,CSVDRWDTQYF,TGCAGCGTTGACCGGTGGGATACGCAGTATTTT
TRBD2,TRBV7-2,TRBJ2-1,.,CASSTTSGGVSYNEQFF,TGTGCCAGCAGCACTACTAGCGGGGGGGTCTCCTACAATGAGCAGTTCTTC
TRBD2,TRBV7-2,TRBJ2-7,.,CASSQISGSLSEQYF,TGTGCCAGCAGCCAAATTAGCGGGAGTCTCAGCGAGCAGTACTTC
.,TRBV10-3,TRBJ1-3,.,CAISESGGPGNTIYF,TGTGCCATCAGTGAGTCGGGGGGGCCAGGAAACACCATATATTTT
.,TRBV5-4,TRBJ2-7,.,CASSYEAISSYEQYF,TGTGCCAGCAGCTACGAGGCCATTAGCTCCTACGAGCAGTACTTC
.,TRBV6-1,TRBJ1-6,once,CASSESAGRSPLHF,TGTGCCAGCAGTGAATCGGCAGGGCGTTCACCCCTCCACTTT
.,TRBV18,TRBJ2-7,.,CASSPAGKSSYEQYF,TGTGCCAGCTCACCTGCGGGAAAAAGTTCCTACGAGCAGTACTTC
TRBD2,TRBV30,TRBJ2-2,.,CAWSAGGGTGELFF,TGTGCCTGGAGTGCGGGGGGGGGCACCGGGGAGCTGTTTTTT
TRBD2,TRBV5-1,TRBJ2-7,.,CASSLLAGDLTTWEQYF,TGCGCCAGCAGCTTACTAGCGGGAGACCTTACTACTTGGGAGCAGTACTTC
TRBD1,TRBV18,TRBJ1-1,.,CASSPFTGDANTEAFF,TGTGCCAGCTCACCATTTACAGGGGATGCAAACACTGAAGCTTTCTTT
.,TRBV5-4,TRBJ2-1,.,CASSLDVAALEEQFF,TGTGCCAGCAGCTTGGATGTAGCGGCGCTTGAAGAGCAGTTCTTC
.,TRBV18,TRBJ2-1,.,CASSITSTNEQFF,TGTGCCAGCTCAATCACTAGTACCAATGAGCAGTTCTTC
TRBD2,TRBV18,TRBJ2-7,.,CASSPRGGSAPEQYF,TGTGCCAGCTCACCCCGGGGGGGGAGTGCTCCGGAGCAGTACTTC
TRBD2,TRBV28,TRBJ2-7,.,CASSLPSPGLVDYEQYF,TGTGCCAGCAGTTTGCCTTCACCGGGACTAGTCGACTACGAGCAGTACTTC
TRBD1,TRBV6-2/TRBV6-3,TRBJ2-7,.,CASSYRPDRAGGQYF,TGTGCCAGCAGTTACAGGCCCGACAGGGCAGGAGGGCAGTACTTC
TRBD2,TRBV7-2,TRBJ2-7,.,CASSLTSGTSYEQYF,TGTGCCAGCAGCTTAACTAGCGGGACCTCCTACGAGCAGTACTTC
.,TRBV9,TRBJ2-2,once,CASSGNRMGTGELFF,TGTGCCAGCAGCGGAAACAGAATGGGCACCGGGGAGCTGTTTTTT
.,TRBV28,TRBJ1-2,.,CASRPEANYGYTF,TGTGCCAGCAGGCCAGAAGCTAACTATGGCTACACCTTC
.,TRBV28,TRBJ1-5,.,CASTLGGGGNQPQHF,TGTGCCAGCACCCTGGGGGGTGGTGGCAATCAGCCCCAGCATTTT
.,TRBV7-2,TRBJ1-5,.,CASSFRAQQPQHF,TGTGCCAGCAGCTTCAGGGCCCAACAGCCCCAGCATTTT
.,TRBV27,TRBJ2-2,once,CASSYLGGELFF,TGTGCCAGCAGCTACCTTGGCGGGGAGCTGTTTTTT
.,TRBV27,TRBJ2-3,.,CASSSGWGTSTDTQYF,TGTGCCAGCAGTTCGGGCTGGGGGACTAGCACAGATACGCAGTATTTT
TRBD1,TRBV2,TRBJ1-6,.,CASVRTGGLDSPLHF,TGTGCCAGCGTCAGGACAGGGGGATTGGATTCACCCCTCCACTTT
TRBD2,TRBV10-3,TRBJ2-1,once,CAISPGTSGGNEQFF,TGTGCCATCAGTCCCGGGACTAGCGGGGGCAATGAGCAGTTCTTC
TRBD2,TRBV5-4,TRBJ2-3,.,CASSPRTSGETQYF,TGTGCCAGCAGCCCACGGACTAGCGGAGAAACGCAGTATTTT
.,TRBV14,TRBJ2-7,.,CASSTPPTVPGEQYF,TGTGCCAGCAGCACACCCCCGACGGTTCCGGGGGAGCAGTACTTC
.,TRBV27,TRBJ2-2,.,CASSFLNTGELFF,TGTGCCAGCAGTTTCTTAAACACCGGGGAGCTGTTTTTT
.,TRBV4-2,TRBJ2-7,.,CASSQLTEGLYEQYF,TGTGCCAGCAGCCAATTAACGGAGGGGCTCTACGAGCAGTACTTC
TRBD2,TRBV10-3,TRBJ2-3,.,CAISPGGDTDTQYF,TGTGCCATCAGTCCGGGGGGGGACACAGATACGCAGTATTTT
TRBD1,TRBV5-1,TRBJ2-2,once,CASSLARQGAVAGELFF,TGCGCCAGCAGCTTGGCCCGGCAGGGGGCGGTCGCCGGGGAGCTGTTTTTT
TRBD1,TRBV12-5,TRBJ1-2,once,CASGLALTGDYTF,TGTGCTAGTGGTTTGGCCCTTACAGGGGACTACACCTTC
.,TRBV12-3/TRBV12-4,TRBJ1-5,.,CATGRRGNQPQHF,TGTGCCACCGGACGGAGGGGCAATCAGCCCCAGCATTTT
TRBD2,TRBV9,TRBJ2-7,.,CASSVDGRTHEQYF,TGTGCCAGCAGCGTAGACGGGAGGACCCACGAGCAGTACTTC
.,TRBV28,TRBJ1-2,.,CASSLTGQIYGYTF,TGTGCCAGCAGTTTAACCGGACAGATCTATGGCTACACCTTC